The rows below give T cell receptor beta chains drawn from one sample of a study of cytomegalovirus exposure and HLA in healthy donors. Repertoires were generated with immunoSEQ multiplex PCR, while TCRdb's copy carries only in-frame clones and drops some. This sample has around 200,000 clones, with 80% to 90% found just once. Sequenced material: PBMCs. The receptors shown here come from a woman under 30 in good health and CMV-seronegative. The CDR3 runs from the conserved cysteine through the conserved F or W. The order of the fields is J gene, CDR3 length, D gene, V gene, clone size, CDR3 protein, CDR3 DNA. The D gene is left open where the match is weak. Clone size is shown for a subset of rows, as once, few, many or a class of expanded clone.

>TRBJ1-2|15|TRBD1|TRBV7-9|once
CASSAGTGSNYGYTF
TGTGCCAGCAGCGCAGGGACAGGGAGTAACTATGGCTACACCTTC
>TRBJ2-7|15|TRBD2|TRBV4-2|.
CASSQEVGGRVEQYF
TGTGCCAGCAGCCAAGAAGTTGGCGGGAGGGTCGAGCAGTACTTC
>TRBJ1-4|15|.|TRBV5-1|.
CASRSGQNFNEKLFF
TGCGCCAGCAGATCAGGACAGAATTTTAATGAAAAACTGTTTTTT
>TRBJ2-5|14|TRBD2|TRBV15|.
CATQIAGMGETQYF
TGTGCCACCCAGATAGCGGGAATGGGAGAGACCCAGTACTTC
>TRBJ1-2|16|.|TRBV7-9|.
CASSLPPTGDNYGYTF
TGTGCCAGCAGCCTGCCCCCGACAGGAGATAACTATGGCTACACCTTC
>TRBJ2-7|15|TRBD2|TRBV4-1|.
CASSELAGGSYEQYF
TGCGCCAGCAGCGAGCTAGCGGGAGGGTCCTACGAGCAGTACTTC
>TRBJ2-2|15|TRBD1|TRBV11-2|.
CASSPWDRATGELFF
TGTGCCAGCAGCCCCTGGGACAGGGCGACCGGGGAGCTGTTTTTT
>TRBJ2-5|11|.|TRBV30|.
CAWSAGETQYF
TGTGCCTGGAGTGCGGGAGAGACCCAGTACTTC
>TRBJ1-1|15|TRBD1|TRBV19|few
CASSIDGTANTEAFF
TGTGCCAGTAGTATAGACGGGACAGCGAACACTGAAGCTTTCTTT
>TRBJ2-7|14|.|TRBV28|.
CASSMRGRSYEQYF
TGTGCCAGCAGTATGCGGGGCCGCTCCTACGAGCAGTACTTC
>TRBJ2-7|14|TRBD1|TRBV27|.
CASRSATGGYEQYF
TGTGCCAGCAGGAGCGCCACAGGGGGCTACGAGCAGTACTTC
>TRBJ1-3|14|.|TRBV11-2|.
CASSRVNSGNTIYF
TGTGCCAGCAGCCGAGTCAATTCTGGAAACACCATATATTTT
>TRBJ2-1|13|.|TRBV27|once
CASSLGLYNEQFF
TGTGCCAGCAGTTTGGGACTGTACAATGAGCAGTTCTTC
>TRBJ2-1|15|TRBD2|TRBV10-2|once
CASGSGMTDRDEQFF
TGCGCCAGCGGGAGCGGGATGACTGATAGAGATGAGCAGTTCTTC
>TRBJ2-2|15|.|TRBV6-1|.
CASSEDPFGGGELFF
TGTGCCAGCAGTGAAGACCCTTTCGGGGGCGGGGAGCTGTTTTTT
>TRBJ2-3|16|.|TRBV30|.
CAWSVPAGSPPDTQYF
TGTGCCTGGAGTGTACCCGCCGGGAGTCCCCCGGATACGCAGTATTTT
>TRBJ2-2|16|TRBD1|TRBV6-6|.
CASRHHDRVNTGELFF
TGTGCCAGCAGGCACCACGACAGGGTCAACACCGGGGAGCTGTTTTTT
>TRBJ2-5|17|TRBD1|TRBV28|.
CASSTRPVGTAQETQYF
TGTGCCAGCAGTACAAGGCCGGTGGGGACAGCTCAAGAGACCCAGTACTTC
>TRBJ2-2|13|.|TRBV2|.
CASSARLEGELFF
TGTGCCAGCAGTGCGCGACTAGAGGGGGAGCTGTTTTTT
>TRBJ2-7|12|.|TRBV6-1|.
CASRTGTYEQYF
TGTGCCAGCAGGACAGGCACCTACGAGCAGTACTTC
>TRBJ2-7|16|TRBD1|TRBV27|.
CASQPGQGTVPYEQYF
TGTGCCAGCCAACCGGGACAGGGGACGGTACCCTACGAGCAGTACTTC
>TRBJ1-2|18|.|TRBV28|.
CASSPTSFRTDFNYGYTF
TGTGCCAGCAGTCCTACTTCCTTCAGGACAGACTTTAACTATGGCTACACCTTC
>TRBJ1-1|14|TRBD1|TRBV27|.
CASEGTGVNTEAFF
TGTGCCAGCGAAGGGACAGGGGTGAACACTGAAGCTTTCTTT
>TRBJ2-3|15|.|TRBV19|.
CASSRQNPTIDTQYF
TGTGCCAGCTCCCGACAAAACCCTACGATAGATACGCAGTATTTT
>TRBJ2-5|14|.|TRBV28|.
CASFRGREQETQYF
TGTGCCAGCTTTCGTGGCAGGGAACAAGAGACCCAGTACTTC
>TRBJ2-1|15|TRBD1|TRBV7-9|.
CASSRQGQGPNEQFF
TGTGCCAGCTCTCGGCAGGGACAGGGGCCGAATGAGCAGTTCTTC
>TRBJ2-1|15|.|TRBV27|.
CASTHVESSYNEQFF
TGTGCCAGCACCCATGTGGAGAGCTCCTACAATGAGCAGTTCTTC
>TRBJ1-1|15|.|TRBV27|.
CASRRIGVMNTEAFF
TGTGCCAGCAGGCGCATCGGGGTAATGAACACTGAAGCTTTCTTT
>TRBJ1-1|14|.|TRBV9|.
CASSVGRGGDQAFF
TGTGCCAGCAGCGTAGGGAGGGGGGGAGACCAAGCTTTCTTT
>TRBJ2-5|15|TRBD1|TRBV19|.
CASSALGGYQETQYF
TGTGCCAGTAGTGCCTTAGGGGGCTACCAAGAGACCCAGTACTTC
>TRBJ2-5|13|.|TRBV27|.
CASMRRVQETQYF
TGTGCCAGCATGCGCAGGGTGCAAGAGACCCAGTACTTC
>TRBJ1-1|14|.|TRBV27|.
CASSSGTAGTEAFF
TGTGCCAGCAGTTCCGGTACCGCAGGCACTGAAGCTTTCTTT
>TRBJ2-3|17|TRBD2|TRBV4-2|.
CASSQAWRTRPADTQYF
TGTGCCAGCAGCCAGGCTTGGCGGACTAGGCCCGCAGATACGCAGTATTTT
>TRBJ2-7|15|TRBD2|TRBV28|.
CASSLPGTSGKAQYF
TGTGCCAGCAGCCTACCCGGGACTAGCGGGAAGGCGCAGTACTTC
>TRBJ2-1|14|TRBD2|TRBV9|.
CASSSQLGLAEQFF
TGTGCCAGCAGCTCCCAATTAGGACTAGCGGAGCAGTTCTTC
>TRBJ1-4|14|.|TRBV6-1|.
CASSNGTPNEKLFF
TGTGCCAGCAGTAACGGGACACCGAATGAAAAACTGTTTTTT
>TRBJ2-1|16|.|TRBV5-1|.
CASSFPPGLTLNEQFF
TGCGCCAGCAGCTTCCCCCCGGGACTCACCCTGAATGAGCAGTTCTTC
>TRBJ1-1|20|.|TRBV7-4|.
CASSPRSPSPDSDLNTEAFF
TGTGCCAGCAGCCCGCGCTCGCCGTCCCCCGACTCAGACCTTAACACTGAAGCTTTCTTT
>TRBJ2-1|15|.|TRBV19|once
CASSPAGFSYNEQFF
TGTGCCAGTAGCCCCGCAGGGTTCTCCTACAATGAGCAGTTCTTC